Below, 25 T cell receptor beta chains from the same sample are listed, as sequenced in a study of OX40 agonist ivuxolimab in advanced cancers. The method was immunoSEQ multiplex PCR; TCRdb's version includes in-frame clones alone and lacks a portion of them. The repertoire holds approximately 80,000 clones, with 89% as singletons. Material: CD4+ or CD8+ T cells sorted from blood, obtained in a trial of the OX40 agonist ivuxolimab. The receptor source for this set is an adult with an advanced solid tumor such as melanoma, head and neck, liver or kidney cancer.

This clone was found once. The V and J genes are TRBV5-1 and TRBJ2-3, with 7 bases lining up with TRBD2. Germline CDR1 reads SGHRS; CDR2 reads YFSETQ. The CDR3 consists of 15 residues. Trimming removed 0 bases from V and 3 bases from J; junction bases left unmatched: 4. The CDR3 sequence is CASSLDAGETDTQYF. The CDR3 nucleotides read TGCGCCAGCAGCTTGGACGCGGGGGAAACAGATACGCAGTATTTT.

The CDR3: CASSFGGPATDTQYF. CDR3 DNA sequence: TGTGCCAGCAGCTTCGGGGGGCCCGCAACAGATACGCAGTATTTT. The gene calls are TRBV7-3 and TRBJ2-3; D might be TRBD2 (7 bases). CDR1 is SGHTA, CDR2 FQGTGA, per germline. This CDR3 has 15 amino acids. V lost 3 bases and J 3 bases, leaving 13 bases between the germline ends.

This clone has more than one count but fewer than ten. This chain connects TRBV6-5 to TRBJ1-1, with D unresolved. Deletions cut 0 bases from V and 0 bases from J, with 8 bases between. Germline CDR1 reads MNHEY; CDR2 reads SVGAGI. The length of the CDR3 is 15 residues. The CDR3 nucleotides read TGTGCCAGCAGTTACTCTCCGAACCTGAACACTGAAGCTTTCTTT. Protein sequence: CASSYSPNLNTEAFF.

The chain joins TRBV6-1 to TRBJ2-7; 7 positions match TRBD1. The CDR3 length is 14 residues. The V gene end was trimmed by 6 bases and the J gene end by 4 bases; junction bases not matched to a gene: 9. The germline gives CDR1 MNHNS, CDR2 SASEGT. The DNA for the CDR3 is TGTGCCAGCAGCCTGGGACAGTCGCGGTACGAGCAGTACGTC. Its protein is CASSLGQSRYEQYV.

J is TRBJ2-7 and V is TRBV6-1; a possible D gene is TRBD1 (6 bases). Deletions cut 6 bases from V and 4 bases from J, with 19 bases between. Germline CDR1 is MNHNS and CDR2 is SASEGT. The CDR3 covers 15 residues. CDR3 bases: TGTGCCAGCAGCGACAGGACAAGATCTAGTTACGAGCAGTACTTC. It encodes CASSDRTRSSYEQYF.

This sequence joins TRBV2 and TRBJ2-4; no firm D call. This CDR3 is built from 13 residues. With 11 bases removed from V and 0 bases from J, the gap between germline ends came to 11 bases. The germline V gene has CDR1 SNHLY and CDR2 FYNNEI. CDR3 amino acids: CAGQTLAKNIQYF. CDR3 sequence (DNA): TGTGCCGGCCAGACTCTAGCCAAAAACATTCAGTACTTC.

This clone was seen just once. V is TRBV7-3 and J is TRBJ2-2; the D gene is possibly TRBD2 (5 bases). V was pared by 5 bases and J by 1 base, with 11 bases between. The CDR3 runs 15 residues. The germline V gene encodes CDR1 SGHTA and CDR2 FQGTGA. DNA for the CDR3: TGTGCCAGCAGCAACGGACTCAGGAACACCGGGGAGCTGTTTTTT. Its protein product is CASSNGLRNTGELFF.

The chain uses TRBV2 and TRBJ1-1; 9 bases map to TRBD1. The CDR3 totals 16 residues. Per the germline V gene, CDR1 is SNHLY and CDR2 is FYNNEI. The ends lost 3 bases at V and 3 bases at J; junction bases unmatched: 8. The CDR3 reads CASSDRTGGADTEAFF. The DNA for the CDR3 is TGTGCCAGCAGTGATCGAACAGGGGGCGCGGACACTGAAGCTTTCTTT.

This sequence joins TRBV5-1 and TRBJ2-1; 10 bases line up with TRBD2. The CDR3 is made up of 14 amino acids. J gave up 8 bases and V 2 bases, and 4 bases lay outside the gene matches. Germline V gene data show CDR1 as SGHRS and CDR2 as YFSETQ. The CDR3 is CASSLLAGSYEQFF. CDR3 DNA sequence: TGCGCCAGCAGCTTACTAGCGGGAAGTTATGAGCAGTTCTTC.

The chain links TRBV6-5 to TRBJ2-4, with TRBD2 as a possible D gene (6 bases). Germline V CDR1 and CDR2: MNHEY, SVGAGI. The CDR3 has 14 amino acids. V gave up 2 bases and J gave up 7 bases, with 12 bases separating them. The CDR3 here is CASSYSRRDNIQYF. The DNA for the CDR3 is TGTGCCAGCAGTTACAGTCGGAGGGATAACATTCAGTACTTC.

The V and J genes are TRBV5-6 and TRBJ1-2; tentatively, D is TRBD1 (5 bases). The CDR3 has 15 residues. Trimming took off 4 bases at V and 8 bases at J, with 21 bases between the two ends. The germline V gene has CDR1 SGHDT and CDR2 YYEEEE. This chain's CDR3 is CASSPLGGTGEGYTF. The CDR3 bases are TGTGCCAGCAGCCCCTTGGGGGGGACCGGGGAAGGCTACACCTTC.

Concerning this clone itself: No conserved phenylalanine or tryptophan is present at the end of the CDR3, so a read error is the likely explanation. The DNA is omitted, as the CDR3 cannot be located on it reliably, and the CDR3 follows TCRdb's listing. The chain employs TRBV23-1 and TRBJ2-3; TRBD1 reflects the table's D call only, with no check against the DNA. TRBV23-1 is flagged as an ORF with uncertain function. The CDR3 length equals 10 residues, ends included. CDR3 sequence: CARRPRPGEH.

This clone was seen a handful of times. The chain carries TRBV7-3 and TRBJ2-5; 9 bases line up with TRBD2. Per germline, CDR1 SGHTA and CDR2 FQGTGA. This CDR3 has 17 amino acids. V lost 2 bases to trimming and J lost 4 bases; unmatched junction nucleotides: 11. The CDR3 loop is CASSLGLSGGMGETQYF. CDR3 in DNA: TGTGCCAGCAGCTTAGGCCTAAGCGGGGGGATGGGAGAGACCCAGTACTTC.

This rearrangement joins TRBV6-1 to TRBJ1-4; D remains unclear. V was pared by 6 bases and J by 4 bases, with 9 bases between. Germline CDR1 is MNHNS and CDR2 is SASEGT. This CDR3 contains 13 residues. The CDR3 is CASRVTDNEKLFF. DNA of the CDR3: TGTGCCAGCAGGGTCACAGATAATGAAAAACTGTTTTTT.

V and J are TRBV11-2 and TRBJ2-5; TRBD1 matches 8 bases. CDR3 length: 16 residues. The germline V gene encodes CDR1 SGHAT and CDR2 FQNNGV. Losses at the gene ends were 3 bases for V and 5 bases for J; bases not matched to a gene: 11. Here the CDR3 DNA reads TGTGCCAGCAGCTTGGGAGACAGGGGAACAAAGGAGACCCAGTACTTC. Amino acid sequence: CASSLGDRGTKETQYF.

The chain is built from TRBV5-6 and TRBJ2-5, with D tentatively TRBD2 (6 bases). V was trimmed by 4 bases and J by 2 bases, leaving 15 bases between them. The CDR3 loop spans 15 amino acids. Germline V gives CDR1 SGHDT, CDR2 YYEEEE. Here the CDR3 reads CASSSIAAEQETQYF. DNA of the CDR3: TGTGCCAGCAGCAGTATAGCGGCCGAACAAGAGACCCAGTACTTC. Looking up the rest from reference TRBV5-6 and TRBJ2-5 gives the full variable domain: DAGVTQSPTHLIKTRGQQVTLRCSPKSGHDTVSWYQQALGQGPQFIFQYYEEEERQRGNFPDRFSGHQFPNYSSELNVNALLLGDSALYLCASSSIAAEQETQYFGPGTRLLVL.

The chain combines TRBV9 with TRBJ2-5, with D uncertain. Trimming stripped 0 bases from V and 1 base from J, with 7 bases between. The CDR3 extends over 14 amino acids. The germline CDR1 and CDR2 sequences are SGDLS and YYNGEE. In DNA, the CDR3 is TGTGCCAGCAGCGTAGATCCCTTCCAAGAGACCCAGTACTTC. Its protein product is CASSVDPFQETQYF. Variable domain in full (rest from reference TRBV9 and TRBJ2-5): DSGVTQTPKHLITATGQRVTLRCSPRSGDLSVYWYQQSLDQGLQFLIQYYNGEERAKGNILERFSAQQFPDLHSELNLSSLELGDSALYFCASSVDPFQETQYFGPGTRLLVL.

The CDR3 is CASSQDRFGTQYF. CDR3 bases: TGTGCCAGCAGCCAGGACCGCTTCGGGACCCAGTACTTC. The chain combines TRBV7-3 with TRBJ2-5; D gene uncertain. This CDR3 comprises 13 residues. Trimming stripped 5 bases from V and 7 bases from J, with 14 bases between. Germline V gives CDR1 SGHTA, CDR2 FQGTGA.

This clone appeared a single time. This rearrangement joins TRBV5-1 to TRBJ2-3; 7 bases fit TRBD1. The CDR3 contains 14 residues. Trimming cost V 6 bases and J 2 bases; bases outside gene matches: 6. From germline, CDR1 is SGHRS and CDR2 YFSETQ. In nucleotides, the CDR3 is TGCGCCAGCACCCAGGGACAGAACACAGATACGCAGTATTTT. It translates to CASTQGQNTDTQYF.

The V gene is TRBV6-5, the J gene TRBJ2-6, with D unresolved. The V end lost 0 bases, the J end lost 1 base, and 7 bases lay between the germline ends. This CDR3 contains 16 residues. In germline, CDR1 is MNHEY, CDR2 SVGAGI. The CDR3, as DNA: TGTGCCAGCAGTTACTCGACGGGTTCTGGGGCCAACGTCCTGACTTTC. Residues: CASSYSTGSGANVLTF.

V gene TRBV5-1 combines with J gene TRBJ2-5, with D uncertain. V lost 0 bases and J lost 5, with 17 bases in between. This CDR3 is built from 16 residues. CDR1 SGHRS and CDR2 YFSETQ come from the germline V gene. Here the CDR3 DNA reads TGCGCCAGCAGCTTGGCTGGGTCTGAATTAGGGGAGACCCAGTACTTC. As protein: CASSLAGSELGETQYF. Full variable domain (remainder filled in from reference TRBV5-1 and TRBJ2-5): KAGVTQTPRYLIKTRGQQVTLSCSPISGHRSVSWYQQTPGQGLQFLFEYFSETQRNKGNFPGRFSGRQFSNSRSEMNVSTLELGDSALYLCASSLAGSELGETQYFGPGTRLLVL.

Written as DNA, the CDR3 is TGTGCCAGCAGCTCTAGCGGCCAAGAGACCCAGTACTTC. As protein: CASSSSGQETQYF. The rearrangement links TRBV7-2 to TRBJ2-5; 7 bases match TRBD2. CDR1 SGHTA and CDR2 FQGNSA come from the germline V gene. The V and J ends lost 4 bases and 1 base, in that order; junction bases with no gene match: 0. This CDR3 spans 13 amino acids.

Points on this clone: The germline gene is not matched at one end of the junction; a read error may be the cause. J is TRBJ2-3 and V is TRBV7-7; D might be TRBD2 (5 bases). The germline CDR1 and CDR2 sequences are SSHAT and FNYEAQ (reference sequence). This CDR3 comprises 13 residues. This CDR3 is CASSGETGYTQYF. The CDR3 DNA reads TGTGCTAGCAGCGGAGAGACTGGGTATACGCAGTATTTT.

The chain joins TRBV27 to TRBJ2-7, with 10 bases fitting TRBD2. The V and J ends lost 6 bases and 5 bases, in that order; junction bases with no gene match: 10. Germline CDR1 and CDR2: MNHEY and SMNVEV (reference sequence). The CDR3 is 15 residues long. CDR3 coding DNA: TGTGCCAGCAGGGGGGCCGGGACTAGCGTCCACGAGCAGTACTTC. Its translation: CASRGAGTSVHEQYF.

The sample holds a few counts of this clone. This sequence joins TRBV6-6 and TRBJ1-6, with TRBD1 as a possible D gene (5 bases). This CDR3 spans 16 amino acids. Per the germline V gene, CDR1 is MNHNY and CDR2 is SVGAGI (reference sequence). V was clipped by 6 bases and J by 0 bases, with 12 bases between them. The CDR3 sequence: CASREGRSSYNSPLHF. DNA for the CDR3: TGTGCCAGCAGAGAGGGGAGAAGCTCCTATAATTCACCCCTCCACTTT.